The next 10 T cell receptor beta chains were all read from a single sample in a study of radiation and T cells in renal cell carcinoma. The protocol was immunoSEQ multiplex PCR, while the TCRdb copy is restricted to in-frame clones and leaves out a portion. This table holds just under 150,000 clones, less than 90% found once. Time point reported: blood 4 weeks post-SBRT, at nephrectomy. This sample's treatment: 15 Gy SBRT to primary tumor, nephrectomy 4 weeks later. Sample: blood, taken from a patient whose treatment included radiotherapy and nephrectomy. The receptors come from a woman in her forties or fifties with renal cell carcinoma.

The chain joins TRBV30 to TRBJ1-4, with 10 bases fitting TRBD1. Germline assignment: CDR1 GTSNPN and CDR2 SVGIG (reference sequence). This CDR3 region has 15 residues. J gave up 6 bases and V 1 base, and 5 bases lay outside the gene matches. The CDR3 protein is CAWSASGTGDEKLFF. In nucleotides, the CDR3 is TGTGCCTGGAGTGCGTCCGGGACAGGGGATGAAAAACTGTTTTTT.

The chain recombines TRBV7-2 with TRBJ2-3, with D possibly matching TRBD2 (6 bases). Germline V CDR1 and CDR2: SGHTA, FQGNSA. The CDR3 length is 15 residues. Deletions cut 0 bases from V and 2 bases from J, with 9 bases between. The CDR3 coding sequence is TGTGCCAGCAGCTTAGCGCGGGGAAACACAGATACGCAGTATTTT. It specifies CASSLARGNTDTQYF.

The gene calls are TRBV19 and TRBJ1-2; no clear D. V gave up 9 bases and J gave up 6 bases, with 20 bases separating them. CDR1 and CDR2 from the germline V gene are LNHDA and SQIVND (reference sequence). There are 14 residues in the CDR3. CDR3 loop: CASKASGPTDGYTF. The CDR3 region has the DNA TGTGCCAGCAAAGCTTCCGGGCCGACGGATGGCTACACCTTC.

The CDR3 DNA sequence: TGTGCAAGTCGCTTACGATTGTGGGAGCAGTTCTTC. It specifies CASRLRLWEQFF. V and J are TRBV12-2 and TRBJ2-1. TRBV12-2 is reported as a pseudogene. The CDR3 sequence is 12 residues long.

V and J are TRBV5-1 and TRBJ1-5; D is ambiguous. Trimming shortened V by 0 bases and J by 4 bases, and 14 bases separated the two germline ends. The CDR3 contains 16 residues. The germline CDR1 and CDR2 sequences are SGHRS and YFSETQ. CDR3 bases: TGCGCCAGCAGCTTGGGGTCGGGTCTCCAGAATCAGCCCCAGCATTTT. Amino acid sequence: CASSLGSGLQNQPQHF.

The V and J genes are TRBV2 and TRBJ1-1; 12 positions agree with TRBD1. V gave up 4 bases and J gave up 6 bases; unmatched junction bases: 3. From germline, CDR1 is SNHLY and CDR2 FYNNEI. The length of the CDR3 is 14 residues. CDR3 bases: TGTGCCAGCAGTGGGGACAGGGGGCAATCTGAAGCTTTCTTT. Its protein product is CASSGDRGQSEAFF.

The DNA for the CDR3 is TGTGCCAGCAGCTTACAGTCCCGGACTTACAATGAGCAGTTCTTC. Protein: CASSLQSRTYNEQFF. The chain carries TRBV5-4 and TRBJ2-1; tentative D call: TRBD2 (5 bases). V lost 2 bases and J lost 4, with 13 bases in between. The CDR3 is 15 residues long. Germline V CDR1 and CDR2: SGHNT, YYREEE (reference sequence).

The V gene is TRBV9, the J gene TRBJ2-1; 8 bases are shared with TRBD2. The V gene's germline CDR1 is SGDLS and CDR2 YYNGEE. Trimming took 0 bases from V and 4 from J; bases not matched to a gene: 6. The CDR3 sequence is 16 residues long. CDR3 sequence reads: CASSVGAGAKYNEQFF. The CDR3 DNA reads TGTGCCAGCAGCGTAGGAGCGGGGGCTAAATACAATGAGCAGTTCTTC.

The rearrangement joins TRBV5-6 to TRBJ1-6, with unresolved D. The ends were cut back, 0 bases at V and 6 bases at J, with 4 bases in the middle. The germline V gene encodes CDR1 SGHDT and CDR2 YYEEEE. CDR3 length equals 13 residues. The CDR3: CASSLGSNSPLHF. The CDR3 DNA is TGTGCCAGCAGCTTGGGGTCTAATTCACCCCTCCACTTT.

The chain combines TRBV9 with TRBJ1-1; a weak D match, TRBD1 (5 bases). The germline V and J ends were trimmed by 4 bases and 0 bases, with 25 bases remaining between them. CDR1 is SGDLS and CDR2 is YYNGEE in the germline V gene. The CDR3 is 19 amino acids. This chain's CDR3 is CASSSFPTGRGTMNTEAFF. CDR3 nucleotide sequence: TGTGCCAGCAGCTCCTTCCCCACAGGTAGAGGAACTATGAACACTGAAGCTTTCTTT.